The T cell receptor (beta chain) under discussion was sequenced for a study of T cells in Graves' hyperthyroidism and ophthalmopathy (dated 2019 in TCRdb). For the study in its entirety: Peripheral blood was sampled at the time of initial diagnosis, prior to any treatment. To identify distinguishing TCR V-J signatures, a discovery cohort of 100 patients was used, comprising 43 with Graves' ophthalmopathy and around 57 with stable Graves' hyperthyroidism. Prospective prediction of ophthalmopathy was tested in an independent validation cohort of fewer than 20 hyperthyroidism patients and 15 to 17 patients who later progressed to ophthalmopathy. For training and testing, the 100 or so patients in the discovery cohort were randomly divided in a 7:3 ratio. In addition, the study compared T-cell repertoires in thyroid tissue and in blood from roughly 6 Graves' hyperthyroidism patients. After blood sampling, hyperthyroidism patients were treated with methimazole at a starting dose of 30 mg daily, and ophthalmopathy patients were treated with high-dose intravenous methylprednisolone. According to the paper, TCR Vbeta CDR3 sequencing was carried out on more than 120 peripheral blood samples, which came from 40 to 45 ophthalmopathy, roughly 75 hyperthyroidism and 17 progressor patients. The full study reports these points: In validation, the model predicted progression to ophthalmopathy a median of approximately 6.6 months before onset, with about 70% sensitivity and roughly 77% specificity. A model built on a 13 V-J signature distinguished ophthalmopathy from stable hyperthyroidism, reaching about 88% sensitivity and around 81% specificity in cross-validation and 80%/75% in testing. Most expanded thyroid clonotypes (frequency above 0.001) were also detected in blood, suggesting blood repertoires may reflect thyroid immune responses. Sample size was not statistically predetermined, and investigators were not blinded to group allocation.

Graves' hyperthyroidism was defined as stable when no progression to ophthalmopathy occurred over 18 months of follow-up. The hyperthyroidism patients were between 18 and 65 years old and newly diagnosed, with a disease duration of less than 2 months. Any patient with an uncontrolled infection, another autoimmune disease, pregnancy or lactation was excluded. Clinical symptoms, serum thyroxine and TRAb, thyroid ultrasound, and orbital computed tomography formed the basis for the diagnoses. Ficoll-Paque density gradient centrifugation was used to isolate PBMCs from about 10 ml of fresh peripheral blood. Total RNA was extracted using Trizol reagent, and RNA quality was assessed on an Agilent 2100 Bioanalyzer. Many counts were recorded for this clonotype. No cognate antigen has been identified for it. It has no much larger one-base neighbor in the sample; base qualities were not kept. Including cysteine and phenylalanine, the CDR3 has 14 amino acids. The entry retains the CDR3 DNA only, 42 bases that are in frame from base 1. V loses 3 bases at its end and J loses 1 base; junction bases beyond the gene matches: 1. CDR1 and CDR2, per the germline V gene, are MNHNS and SASEGT.

The TCR beta CDR3 regions were amplified from RNA transcripts. For the first round of RT-PCR on the TCR CDR3, the HTBI primer set was used together with the Qiagen OneStep RT-PCR kit. The libraries were constructed in a second round of multiplex PCR and then size-selected and purified. Paired-end sequencing of the libraries was performed with 100 bp reads on an Illumina HiSeq2000. Per the original workflow: Raw data were processed with SOAPnuke, discarding reads with adapters, uncalled bases, mean Phred below 15, or no exact constant-primer or identifier match. High-quality paired reads were merged with COPE v1.2.5, and unique nucleotide sequences were defined as clonotypes. Clonotypes were aligned to IMGT TRBV, TRBD and TRBJ reference segments using MiTCR v1.1. Only V-J combinations with frequency above 0.0001, covering about 99% of repertoires, were analysed. A TCS score was defined as the ratio between F50 (clonal expansion) and ExV (chaos), using BLOSUM62-based TCRdist between CDR3 peptides within each V-J. Welch's t-statistics and random forest reduced fewer than 550 V-J features to 13, which were used in a naive Bayes classifier (R e1071). TCRdb cleaned the public reads at Q25 with fastp, built clones with MiXCR and kept in-frame beta chains. Rows are combined by CDR3 protein, so each entry shows the most common genes and DNA. None of the V and J calls come from the authors' own analysis; TCRdb made them. The sample table lists 500,000 to 550,000 distinct CDR3 sequences, under 25% of them with a count of one. The ten most abundant clones make up less than 30% of the sample.

This sequence uses TRBV6-1 and TRBJ1-2; TRBD1 agrees with 8 junctional bases. The source material was blood. The TCR originated in a young man with Graves' hyperthyroidism. The DNA sequence reads TGTGCCAGCAGTGACAGGGGGCATAACTATGGCTACACCTTC. Protein translation: CASSDRGHNYGYTF.